This T cell receptor (beta chain) is from a study of blood T cell repertoires in COVID-19. As for the study in general: Material from acute and convalescent COVID-19 was sourced from the United States, Italy and Spain. T cells, B-cell-depleted T cells, or PBMCs provided the cDNA or gDNA that served as material.

Per the original data handling: Cell counts per sample came from amplifying reference gene primers. Repertoires were generated with immunoSEQ multiplex PCR, while TCRdb's copy carries only in-frame clones and drops some. V and J calls and clone size follow that table, whereas D and trimming were derived from the DNA. Of hundreds of thousands of clones detected, 75% to 90% appear once; the ten largest clones hold 0.72%. V was pared by 4 bases and J by 9 bases, with 6 bases of the junction left unmatched. Germline-derived CDR1 and CDR2 are MNHEY and SVGAGI. The CDR3 has 13 residues. This chain joins TRBV6-5 and TRBJ2-1; the match to TRBD1 covers 7 bases. This clonotype was sampled from a man aged 35 to 55 with acute or convalescent COVID-19. Sample: peripheral blood. CDR3 coding DNA: TGTGCCAGCAGTTTCGGACAGGACACTGAGCAGTTCTTC. It is translated as CASSFGQDTEQFF.